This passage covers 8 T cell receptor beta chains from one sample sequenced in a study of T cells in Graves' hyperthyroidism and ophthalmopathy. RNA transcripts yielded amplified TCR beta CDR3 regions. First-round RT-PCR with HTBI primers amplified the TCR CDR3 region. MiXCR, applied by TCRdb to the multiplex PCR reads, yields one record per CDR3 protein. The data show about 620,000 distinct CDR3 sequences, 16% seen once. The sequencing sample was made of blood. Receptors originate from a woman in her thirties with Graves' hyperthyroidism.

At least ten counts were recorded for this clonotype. Here the CDR3 DNA reads TGTGCCAGCAGTTACCGGGACGGCCAAGAGACCCAGTACTTC. This sequence encodes CASSYRDGQETQYF. V is TRBV6-6 and J is TRBJ2-5; D possibly uses TRBD1 or TRBD2 (5 bases each). In germline, CDR1 is MNHNY, CDR2 SVGAGI (reference sequence). V lost 2 bases, J lost 1 base, and 8 bases lay in between. There are 14 residues in the CDR3.

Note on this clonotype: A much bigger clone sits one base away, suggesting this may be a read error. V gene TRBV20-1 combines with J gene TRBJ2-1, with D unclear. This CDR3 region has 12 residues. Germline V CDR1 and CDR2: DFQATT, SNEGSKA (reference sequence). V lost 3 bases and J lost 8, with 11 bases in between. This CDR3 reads CSASLAYDEQFF. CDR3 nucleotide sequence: TGCAGTGCTAGTTTGGCTTACGATGAGCAGTTCTTC.

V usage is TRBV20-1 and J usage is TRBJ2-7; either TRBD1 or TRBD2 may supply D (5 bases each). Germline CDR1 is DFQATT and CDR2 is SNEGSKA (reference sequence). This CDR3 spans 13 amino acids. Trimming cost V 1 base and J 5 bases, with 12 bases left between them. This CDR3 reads CSARGRLQDEQYF. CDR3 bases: TGCAGTGCTAGAGGTCGACTACAGGACGAGCAGTACTTC.

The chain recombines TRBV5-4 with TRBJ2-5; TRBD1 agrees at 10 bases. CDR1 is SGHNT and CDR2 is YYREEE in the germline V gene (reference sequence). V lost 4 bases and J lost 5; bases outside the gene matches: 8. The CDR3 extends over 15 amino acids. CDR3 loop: CASSLRQGAVETQYF. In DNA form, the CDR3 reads TGTGCCAGCAGCCTGAGACAGGGGGCCGTGGAGACCCAGTACTTC. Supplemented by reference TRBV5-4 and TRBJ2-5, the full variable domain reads ETGVTQSPTHLIKTRGQQVTLRCSSQSGHNTVSWYQQALGQGPQFIFQYYREEENGRGNFPPRFSGLQFPNYSSELNVNALELDDSALYLCASSLRQGAVETQYFGPGTRLLVL.

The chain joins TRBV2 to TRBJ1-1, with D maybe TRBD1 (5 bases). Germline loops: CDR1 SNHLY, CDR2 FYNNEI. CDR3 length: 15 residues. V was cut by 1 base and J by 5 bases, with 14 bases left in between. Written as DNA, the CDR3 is TGTGCCAGCAGTGAAGTGACAGCGGGACCTACTGAAGCTTTCTTT. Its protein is CASSEVTAGPTEAFF.

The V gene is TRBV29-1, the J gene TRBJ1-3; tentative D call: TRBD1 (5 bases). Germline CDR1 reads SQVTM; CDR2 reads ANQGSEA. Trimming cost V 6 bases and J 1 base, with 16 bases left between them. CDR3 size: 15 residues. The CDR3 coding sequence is TGCAGCGTCCGACCCCGAGGGGAGTCTGGAAACACCATATATTTT. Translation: CSVRPRGESGNTIYF.

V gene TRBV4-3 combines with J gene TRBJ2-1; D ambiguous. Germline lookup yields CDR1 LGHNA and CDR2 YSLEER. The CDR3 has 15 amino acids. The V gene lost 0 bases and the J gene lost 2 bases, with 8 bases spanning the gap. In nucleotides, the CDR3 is TGCGCCAGCAGCCAAGAAGGTAGACCCTACAATGAGCAGTTCTTC. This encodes CASSQEGRPYNEQFF.

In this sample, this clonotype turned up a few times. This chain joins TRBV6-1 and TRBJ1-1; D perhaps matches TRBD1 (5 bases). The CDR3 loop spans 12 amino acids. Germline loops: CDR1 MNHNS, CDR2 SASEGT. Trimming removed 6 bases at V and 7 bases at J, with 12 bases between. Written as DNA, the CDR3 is TGTGCCAGCAGAACGGGACTGGGTGAAGCTTTCTTT. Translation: CASRTGLGEAFF.